The TCR beta chain under discussion was sequenced for a study of identical twins. Findings of the study overall: Compared with unrelated sharing, twin-shared out-of-frame alpha sequences had more low-probability sequences. Zero-insertion analyses might be partly confounded by invariant T cells like MAIT and iNKT.

Unmatched junction bases numbered 4, after V lost 0 bases and J lost 0 bases. The germline CDR1 and CDR2 sequences are LGHNA and YSLEER. The CDR3 is made up of 16 amino acids. A universal primer binding site was introduced by template switching. The final cDNA contained unique molecular identifiers. TCRdb passed the 5' RACE reads through MiXCR, listing each CDR3 protein once. The data show more than 200,000 distinct CDR3 sequences, with roughly 10% seen just once and 5% to 6% held by the top ten. This clonotype was counted ten times or more. The antigen is unknown. The sequenced material came from memory (CD45RO+) T cells sorted from blood. The V gene is TRBV4-3, the J gene TRBJ1-2; 7 positions agree with TRBD1. The TCR originated in a woman aged 18-29 years in good health. The CDR3: CASSQDFGTANYGYTF. The CDR3 DNA reads as TGCGCCAGCAGCCAAGATTTTGGGACAGCTAACTATGGCTACACCTTC.